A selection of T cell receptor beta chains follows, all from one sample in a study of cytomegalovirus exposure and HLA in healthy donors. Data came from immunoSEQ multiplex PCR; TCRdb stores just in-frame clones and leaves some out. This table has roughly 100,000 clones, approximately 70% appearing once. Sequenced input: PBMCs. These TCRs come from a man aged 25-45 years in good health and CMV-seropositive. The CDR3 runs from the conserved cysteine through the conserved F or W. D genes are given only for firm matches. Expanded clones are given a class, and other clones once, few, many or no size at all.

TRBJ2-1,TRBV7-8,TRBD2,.,TGTGCCAGCAGCCAAGGGAGCGGGGGGTTTGGTGAGCAGTTCTTC,CASSQGSGGFGEQFF
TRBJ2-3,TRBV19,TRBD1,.,TGTGCCAGCGGGGACAGGGCCTCAGATACGCAGTATTTT,CASGDRASDTQYF
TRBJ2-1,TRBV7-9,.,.,TGTGCCAGCAGCTTAGATTATAATGAGCAGTTCTTC,CASSLDYNEQFF
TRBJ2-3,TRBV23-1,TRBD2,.,TGCGCCAGCAGTCAGAAGAGCGGGGGAACAGATACGCAGTATTTT,CASSQKSGGTDTQYF
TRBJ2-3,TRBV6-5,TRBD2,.,TGTGCCAGCAGTTCTAGCGGGGCCCAACGAAGCCAGTATTTT,CASSSSGAQRSQYF
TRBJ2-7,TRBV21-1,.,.,TGTGCCAGCAGCAAACGGGTCAGTCCCTACGAGCAGTACTTC,CASSKRVSPYEQYF
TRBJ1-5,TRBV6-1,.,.,TGTGCCAGCAGTGAAGACAGTCCTCAGCAGCCCCAGCATTTT,CASSEDSPQQPQHF
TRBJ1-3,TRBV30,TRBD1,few,TGTGCCTGGGCTCCGACAGGGGGATACCCTATCTCTGGAAACACCATATATTTT,CAWAPTGGYPISGNTIYF
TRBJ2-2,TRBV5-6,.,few,TGTGCCAGCAGCTTAGCCCTGGGAGGGGGAAACACCGGGGAGCTGTTTTTT,CASSLALGGGNTGELFF
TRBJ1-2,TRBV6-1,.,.,TGTGCCAGCAGTGCACAACAGGGTTTCTATGGCTACACCTTC,CASSAQQGFYGYTF
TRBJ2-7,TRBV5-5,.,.,TGTGCCAGCAGCTTGACGGGCTACGAGCAGTACTTC,CASSLTGYEQYF
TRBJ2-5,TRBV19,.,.,TGTGCCAGTAGTAACCCAACTTGGACGGAGGGTAGAAGTCTCCAAGAGACCCAGTACTTC,CASSNPTWTEGRSLQETQYF
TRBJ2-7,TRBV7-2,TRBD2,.,TGTGCCAGCAGCTTAGTTGCGGGGGGGTACGAGCAGTACTTC,CASSLVAGGYEQYF
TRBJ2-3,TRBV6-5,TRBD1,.,TGTGCCAGCAGTCCGGGACAGGGGTTCACAGATACGCAGTATTTT,CASSPGQGFTDTQYF
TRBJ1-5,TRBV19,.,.,TGTGCCAGTAGCACAGAGGGGGGGATGCAGCCCCAGCATTTT,CASSTEGGMQPQHF
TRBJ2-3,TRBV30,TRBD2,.,TGTGCCTGGACCTCCCGCCCCGGGCTAGCGGTCACGTCGGGTAGCACAGATACGCAGTATTTT,CAWTSRPGLAVTSGSTDTQYF
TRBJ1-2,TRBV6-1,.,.,TGTGCCAGCAGTGATGGGGGCGGGCACTATGGCTACACCTTC,CASSDGGGHYGYTF
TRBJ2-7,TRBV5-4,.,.,TGTGCCAGCAGTCCCTCGGTCTCCTACGAGCAGTACTTC,CASSPSVSYEQYF
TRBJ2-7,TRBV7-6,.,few,TGTGCCAGCAGCTTAGAGGCGGAAAACTACGAGCAGTACTTC,CASSLEAENYEQYF
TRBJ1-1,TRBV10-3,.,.,TGTGCCATCAGTGAACTGATGTTCATGAACACTGAAGCTTTCTTT,CAISELMFMNTEAFF
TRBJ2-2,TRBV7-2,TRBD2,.,TGTGCCAGCAGGTCTACTAGCGGGCCTACCGGGGAGCTGTTTTTT,CASRSTSGPTGELFF
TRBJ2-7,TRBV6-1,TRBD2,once,TGTGCCAGCAGCGCCATAGCGGGGGGCCCCTACGAGCAGTACTTC,CASSAIAGGPYEQYF
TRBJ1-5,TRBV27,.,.,TGTGCCAGCAGTTTAAGTGGCCATCAGCCCCAGCATTTT,CASSLSGHQPQHF
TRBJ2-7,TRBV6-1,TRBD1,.,TGTGCCAGCAGTGAAAGGGGCAGGGGGTCACTCTACGAGCAGTACTTC,CASSERGRGSLYEQYF
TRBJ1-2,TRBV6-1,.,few,TGTGCCAGCAGTCCCCGGGACTTATATGGCTACACCTTC,CASSPRDLYGYTF
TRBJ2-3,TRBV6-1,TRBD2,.,TGTGCCAGCAGTGAAGTAGCGGGACTTGGCACAGATACGCAGTATTTT,CASSEVAGLGTDTQYF
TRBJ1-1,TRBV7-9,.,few,TGTGCCAGCAGCTCCCGACAGAGCACTGAAGCTTTCTTT,CASSSRQSTEAFF
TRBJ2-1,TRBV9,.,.,TGTGCCAGCAGCGCTTCTACTAGTCTGGAGCAGTTCTTC,CASSASTSLEQFF
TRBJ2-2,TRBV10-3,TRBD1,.,TGTGCCATCAGTGCCTTGGCACAGGGGGGGAACACCGGGGAGCTGTTTTTT,CAISALAQGGNTGELFF
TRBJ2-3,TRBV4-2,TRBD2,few,TGTGCCAGCAGCCAAGATGGCGGGAGACGCACAGATACGCAGTATTTT,CASSQDGGRRTDTQYF
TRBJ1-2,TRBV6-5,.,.,TGTGCCAGCAGATACTCCGTAGCTAACTATGGCTACACCTTC,CASRYSVANYGYTF
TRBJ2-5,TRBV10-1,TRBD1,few,TGCGCGGACAGGGGGCTACGCGAGACCCAGTACTTC,CADRGLRETQYF
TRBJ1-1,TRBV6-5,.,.,TGTGCCAGCAGTTACTCGGCCAGGATGAACACTGAAGCTTTCTTT,CASSYSARMNTEAFF
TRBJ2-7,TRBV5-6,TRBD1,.,TGTGCCAGCAGCTTGGCCGGGACAGAGTACGAGCAGTACTTC,CASSLAGTEYEQYF
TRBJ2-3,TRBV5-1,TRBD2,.,TGCGCCAGCAGCCCTAGCGGGGCAGATACGCAGTATTTT,CASSPSGADTQYF
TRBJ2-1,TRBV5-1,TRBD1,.,TGCGCCAGCAGCTTTGGACAGGGGCTCAATGAGCAGTTCTTC,CASSFGQGLNEQFF
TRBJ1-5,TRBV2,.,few,TGTGCCAGCAAGGGAGGGGGGGTCGGGCCCCAGCATTTT,CASKGGGVGPQHF
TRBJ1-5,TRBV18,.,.,TGTGCCAGCTCCTTCACAGATAATCAGCCCCAGCATTTT,CASSFTDNQPQHF
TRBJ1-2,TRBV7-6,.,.,TGTGCCAGCAGCCCAGGGAACTATGGCTACACCTTC,CASSPGNYGYTF
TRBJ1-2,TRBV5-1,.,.,TGCGCCAGCAGCTTGGGGACAGCTCTTGGAGAGGGCTACACCTTC,CASSLGTALGEGYTF
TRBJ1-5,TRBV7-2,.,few,TGTGCCAGCAGCTCCGACACTAGCAATCAGCCCCAGCATTTT,CASSSDTSNQPQHF
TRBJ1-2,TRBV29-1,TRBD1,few,TGCAGCGGGGGGACAGGGGATGCTGGCTACACCTTC,CSGGTGDAGYTF
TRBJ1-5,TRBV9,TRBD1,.,TGTGCCAGCAGCGTAGGTGGGACAGGAGGCAATCAGCCCCAGCATTTT,CASSVGGTGGNQPQHF
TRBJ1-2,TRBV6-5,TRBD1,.,TGTGCCAGCACTGGGGACAGAGCCTTTGGCTACACCTTC,CASTGDRAFGYTF
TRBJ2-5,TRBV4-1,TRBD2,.,TGCGCCAGCAGCCAGGGGGGACTAGCGGGGGGAGGGGAGACCCAGTACTTC,CASSQGGLAGGGETQYF
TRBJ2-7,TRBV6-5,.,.,TGTGCCAGCAGGACCGCCGGGGGCGAGCAGTACTTC,CASRTAGGEQYF
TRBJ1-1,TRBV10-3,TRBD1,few,TGTGCCATCAGTGAGTCTAGGTTTGGGACAGGGGTCACTGAAGCTTTCTTT,CAISESRFGTGVTEAFF
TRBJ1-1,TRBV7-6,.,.,TGTGCCAGCAGCTTGAGCCTACACACTGAAGCTTTCTTT,CASSLSLHTEAFF
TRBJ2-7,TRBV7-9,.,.,TGTGCCAGCAGCTTATCAGGCTATAGCTACGAGCAGTACTTC,CASSLSGYSYEQYF
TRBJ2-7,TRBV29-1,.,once,TGCAGCGTGTCAGGATACTCCTACGAGCAGTACTTC,CSVSGYSYEQYF
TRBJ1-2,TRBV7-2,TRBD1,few,TGTGCCAGCAGCTTGGCAGGGGGATATGGCTACACCTTC,CASSLAGGYGYTF
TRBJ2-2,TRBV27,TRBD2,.,TGTGCCAGCGGGGGGGGATTTTATACCGGGGAGCTGTTTTTT,CASGGGFYTGELFF
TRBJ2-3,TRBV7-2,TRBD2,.,TGTGCCAGCAGCTTAGTTTGGGGGGGGGAAACAGATACGCAGTATTTT,CASSLVWGGETDTQYF